These 10 T cell receptor beta chains share one sample of origin, sequenced in a study of beta chain features in type 1 diabetes. Broader study findings: Shorter TCRB CDR3s, moderately but significantly so, marked every one of the four CD4+ subsets in Type 1 diabetes patients.

Expressed TCRB transcripts were sequenced, since all the RNA that had been isolated was reverse transcribed. TCRdb's table, derived via immunoSEQ multiplex PCR, lists solely in-frame clones and lacks some. The sample contains roughly 150,000 clones, 8% to 8.5% of which appear only once. These receptors' targets are unknown. Sequencing used central memory CD4+ T cells from blood. The receptors stem from a woman aged 18 to 35 with type 1 diabetes.

In this sample, this clone turned up a few times. The rearrangement uses TRBV7-6 and TRBJ1-5; D is unresolved. Trimming shortened V by 1 base and J by 10 bases, and 11 bases separated the two germline ends. The CDR3 loop spans 13 amino acids. Germline CDR1 SGHVS, CDR2 FNYEAQ. The CDR3 protein is CASSLDRISPQHF. For the CDR3, the DNA is TGTGCCAGCAGCTTAGACAGAATCAGCCCCCAGCATTTT.

This clone has at least ten counts. The chain is built from TRBV7-2 and TRBJ2-1, with 9 bases that match TRBD2. Per germline, CDR1 SGHTA and CDR2 FQGNSA. This CDR3 comprises 16 residues. The trim removed 5 bases at V and 8 bases at J, leaving 13 bases unmatched. The CDR3 region has the DNA TGTGCCAGCAGCAAAAATGGCGGGGGGGCTTGGTATGAGCAGTTCTTC. Residues: CASSKNGGGAWYEQFF. The variable domain in full, completed from reference TRBV7-2 and TRBJ2-1, reads GAGVSQSPSNKVTEKGKDVELRCDPISGHTALYWYRQSLGQGLEFLIYFQGNSAPDKSGLPSDRFSAERTGGSVSTLTIQRTQQEDSAVYLCASSKNGGGAWYEQFFGPGTRLTVL.

Here the CDR3 DNA reads TGCAGCGCCTCGACACTTGCTGAAGCTTTCTTT. It encodes CSASTLAEAFF. This chain connects TRBV29-1 to TRBJ1-1, with no clear D. V lost 7 bases to trimming and J lost 6 bases, with 12 bases between them. This CDR3 is 11 amino acids long. Germline V gene lookup returns CDR1 SQVTM and CDR2 ANQGSEA.

This clone has more than one count but fewer than ten. CDR3: CASSQDRGGDETQYF. Here the CDR3 DNA reads TGCGCCAGCAGCCAAGATCGGGGGGGCGATGAGACCCAGTACTTC. The chain carries TRBV4-3 and TRBJ2-5; 8 bases line up with TRBD2. This CDR3 region has 15 residues. Germline V gene lookup returns CDR1 LGHNA and CDR2 YSLEER. Trimming removed 0 bases from V and 5 bases from J; junction bases left unmatched: 5.

The J gene is TRBJ2-1, the V gene TRBV7-3, with TRBD1 identical over 7 bases. Germline V lookup: CDR1 SGHTA, CDR2 FQGTGA. V lost 5 bases and J lost 2; bases outside the gene matches: 6. The CDR3 has 15 residues. Here the CDR3 reads CASSPGQRAYNEQFF. DNA of the CDR3: TGTGCCAGCAGCCCGGGACAGCGAGCCTACAATGAGCAGTTCTTC.

The rearrangement uses TRBV25-1 and TRBJ1-2; D is undetermined. V was shortened by 6 bases and J by 7 bases, with 12 bases between the two germline ends. Germline CDR1 is MGHDK and CDR2 is SYGVNS. The CDR3 is 12 amino acids. CDR3 amino acids: CASSEGNRGYTF. Written as DNA, the CDR3 is TGTGCCAGCAGCGAGGGTAATCGTGGCTACACCTTC.

The chain's CDR3 is CASSPRLAVYNEQFF. CDR3 nucleotide sequence: TGTGCCAGCAGCCCCCGACTAGCGGTATACAATGAGCAGTTCTTC. The chain recombines TRBV9 with TRBJ2-1; 9 bases align to TRBD2. Germline CDR1 SGDLS, CDR2 YYNGEE. The junction had 6 bases not matched to a gene; V was cut back by 4 bases and J by 4 bases. The CDR3 is 15 residues long.

This clone occurred a few times. The V and J genes are TRBV5-5 and TRBJ1-2; 8 nucleotides line up with TRBD1. The CDR3 is made up of 13 amino acids. Trimming cost V 2 bases and J 4 bases; bases outside gene matches: 1. The germline gives CDR1 SGHKS, CDR2 YYEKEE (reference sequence). CDR3 protein: CASSFGQGYGYTF. The DNA of the CDR3 is TGTGCCAGCAGCTTCGGACAGGGCTATGGCTACACCTTC.

This chain links TRBV5-1 with TRBJ1-2; 7 bases are a match to TRBD1. Germline values: CDR1 SGHRS, CDR2 YFSETQ. The CDR3 consists of 14 residues. The trim removed 4 bases at V and 5 bases at J, leaving 8 bases unmatched. CDR3 region: CASSPGDRPYGYTF. CDR3 nucleotide sequence: TGCGCCAGCAGCCCAGGGGACAGACCTTATGGCTACACCTTC.

The rearrangement links TRBV6-1 to TRBJ2-1; 10 bases agree with TRBD1. The CDR3 sequence is 14 residues long. Germline V lookup: CDR1 MNHNS, CDR2 SASEGT. V was pared by 7 bases and J by 6 bases, with 6 bases of the junction left unmatched. Here the CDR3 DNA reads TGTGCCAGCAACCGGGACAGGGGTTCCAATGAGCAGTTCTTC. This gives the protein CASNRDRGSNEQFF.